The 9 T cell receptor beta chains reported below all come from one sample, sequenced in a study of persistence of HIV-infected CD4 T cells. The antigens of these receptors remain unknown. Sequencing used immunoSEQ version 4 in survey mode. Profiled with immunoSEQ multiplex PCR; TCRdb holds only in-frame clones, not every one. The sample has 35,000 to 40,000 clones; roughly 89% are singletons. Cells were stimulated nonspecifically with anti-CD3/anti-CD28 magnetic beads. Responding CD4+ T cells were sorted by upregulation of both CD40 ligand and CD69. Sequencing was performed on CD4+ T cells sorted from PBMCs after approximately 19-hour stimulation, taken from a patient who received antiretroviral therapy. Every receptor here comes from an adult man with HIV who was CMV-seropositive.

This chain joins TRBV7-8 and TRBJ1-2, with TRBD1 matching 10 bases. The CDR3 consists of 14 residues. Per germline, CDR1 SGHVS and CDR2 FQNEAQ. J was trimmed by 7 bases and V by 1 base; bases with no gene match: 3. The DNA of the CDR3 is TGTGCCAGCAGCTTAGAGGGACAGGGGACTGGCTACACCTTC. It translates to CASSLEGQGTGYTF.

The chain employs TRBV3-1 (or the pseudogene TRBV3-2) and TRBJ2-7, with TRBD2 matching 9 bases. CDR3 size: 16 residues. With V trimmed by 3 bases and J by 2 bases, 8 bases remained unmatched. The germline CDR1 and CDR2 sequences are LGHDT and YNNKEL (reference sequence). CDR3 protein: CASSHRGVAGAYEQYF. CDR3 DNA: TGTGCCAGCAGCCACAGAGGAGTAGCGGGGGCCTACGAGCAGTACTTC.

The table lists this clone with a count of one. The chain carries TRBV3-1 (or the pseudogene TRBV3-2) and TRBJ2-2; TRBD2 matches 7 bases. This CDR3 has 16 residues. CDR1 and CDR2 from the germline V gene are LGHDT and YNNKEL (reference sequence). The V gene end was trimmed by 2 bases and the J gene end by 1 base; junction bases not matched to a gene: 4. Here the CDR3 reads CASSQRRGKNTGELFF. The CDR3 DNA is TGTGCCAGCAGCCAAAGGCGGGGGAAGAACACCGGGGAGCTGTTTTTT.

The chain employs TRBV6-5 and TRBJ2-7, with a tentative D call TRBD1 (5 bases). CDR1 and CDR2 from the germline V gene are MNHEY and SVGAGI. The V gene lost 0 bases and the J gene lost 2 bases, with 11 bases spanning the gap. CDR3 size: 15 residues. The CDR3 DNA follows: TGTGCCAGCAGTTACTCCAGGGTTTACCCCTACGAGCAGTACTTC. The encoded protein is CASSYSRVYPYEQYF.

This clone was counted once. This chain links TRBV28 with TRBJ1-5; D perhaps matches TRBD1 (5 bases). CDR1 and CDR2 from the germline V gene are MDHEN and SYDVKM. Trimming pared 3 bases from V and 10 bases from J, leaving 10 bases between. This CDR3 region has 12 residues. This chain's CDR3 is CASSFGQGPQHF. The CDR3 DNA reads TGTGCCAGCAGTTTCGGACAAGGACCCCAGCATTTT.

The chain has TRBV6-6 and TRBJ1-4, with D perhaps TRBD1 (5 bases). CDR1 and CDR2 (germline): MNHNY, SVGAGI (reference sequence). The CDR3 has 15 residues. Trimming removed 6 bases from V and 0 bases from J, with 11 bases in between. Here the CDR3 DNA reads TGTGCCAGCAGCTCCGGGACGGCAACTAATGAAAAACTGTTTTTT. Residues: CASSSGTATNEKLFF.

The chain uses TRBV9 and TRBJ1-2, with TRBD1 identical over 8 bases. Per germline, CDR1 SGDLS and CDR2 YYNGEE. The V gene end was trimmed by 5 bases and the J gene end by 2 bases; junction bases not matched to a gene: 5. This CDR3 has 14 amino acids. CDR3 in DNA: TGTGCCAGCAGTAGGGGACAGGCAAACTATGGCTACACCTTC. Protein: CASSRGQANYGYTF.

The V and J genes are TRBV13 and TRBJ2-7; 11 bases align to TRBD2. The CDR3 totals 21 residues. The V and J ends lost 1 base and 3 bases, in that order; junction bases with no gene match: 20. Germline CDR1 and CDR2: PRHDT and FYEKMQ (reference sequence). CDR3 amino acids: CASSLALIAVSGRAPRYEQYF. DNA of the CDR3: TGTGCCAGCAGCTTAGCCCTAATAGCTGTTAGCGGGAGGGCCCCCCGCTACGAGCAGTACTTC.

DNA of the CDR3: TGTGCCAGCAGCTTAGCGCCTAGCGGGGGGGGAGTTGGAGATACGCAGTATTTT. The encoded protein is CASSLAPSGGGVGDTQYF. The chain is built from TRBV7-2 and TRBJ2-3, with 12 nucleotides matching TRBD2. J lost 5 bases, V lost 0 bases, and 9 bases had no gene match. This CDR3 has 18 residues. CDR1 and CDR2 (germline): SGHTA, FQGNSA.